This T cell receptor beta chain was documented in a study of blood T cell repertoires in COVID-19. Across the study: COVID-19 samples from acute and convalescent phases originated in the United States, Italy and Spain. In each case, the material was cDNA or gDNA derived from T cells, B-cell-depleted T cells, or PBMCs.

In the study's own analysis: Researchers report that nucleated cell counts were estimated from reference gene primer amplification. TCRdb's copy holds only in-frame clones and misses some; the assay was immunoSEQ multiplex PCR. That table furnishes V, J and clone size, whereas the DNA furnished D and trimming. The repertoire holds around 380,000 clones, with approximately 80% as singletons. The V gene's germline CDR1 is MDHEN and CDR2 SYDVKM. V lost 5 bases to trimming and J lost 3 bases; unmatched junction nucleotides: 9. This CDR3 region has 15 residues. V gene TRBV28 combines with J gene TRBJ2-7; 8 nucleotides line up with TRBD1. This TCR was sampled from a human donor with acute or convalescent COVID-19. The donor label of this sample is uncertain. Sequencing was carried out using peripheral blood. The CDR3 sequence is CASSHRTGKIYEQYF. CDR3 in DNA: TGTGCCAGCAGTCACCGGACAGGGAAAATCTACGAGCAGTACTTC.